This T cell receptor beta chain appears in the sequencing data of a study of blood T cell repertoires in COVID-19. Study as a whole: There were acute and convalescent COVID-19 samples, and they came from the United States, Italy and Spain.

In the study's own analysis: Scientists estimated how many nucleated cells there were by amplifying reference gene primers. The repertoire was sequenced with immunoSEQ multiplex PCR; TCRdb's copy has only in-frame clones and lacks some. V, J and clone size are taken as reported in that table, and D and trimming were inferred from the DNA itself. The top ten hold about 2.5% of the sample, which has about 220,000 clones, roughly 85% seen once. The CDR3 runs to 14 residues. Looked up from germline, CDR1 is LNHDA and CDR2 is SQIVND (reference sequence). Trimming left V 9 bases short and J 6 bases short, with 20 bases between.

Sequencing was performed on peripheral blood. The chain has TRBV19 and TRBJ1-2; D remains unclear. The clonotype originates from an older woman with COVID-19, enrolled during active disease. The chain's CDR3 is CASTSGSLGHGYTF. The CDR3 DNA reads TGTGCCAGCACTTCCGGGTCGCTCGGCCATGGCTACACCTTC.